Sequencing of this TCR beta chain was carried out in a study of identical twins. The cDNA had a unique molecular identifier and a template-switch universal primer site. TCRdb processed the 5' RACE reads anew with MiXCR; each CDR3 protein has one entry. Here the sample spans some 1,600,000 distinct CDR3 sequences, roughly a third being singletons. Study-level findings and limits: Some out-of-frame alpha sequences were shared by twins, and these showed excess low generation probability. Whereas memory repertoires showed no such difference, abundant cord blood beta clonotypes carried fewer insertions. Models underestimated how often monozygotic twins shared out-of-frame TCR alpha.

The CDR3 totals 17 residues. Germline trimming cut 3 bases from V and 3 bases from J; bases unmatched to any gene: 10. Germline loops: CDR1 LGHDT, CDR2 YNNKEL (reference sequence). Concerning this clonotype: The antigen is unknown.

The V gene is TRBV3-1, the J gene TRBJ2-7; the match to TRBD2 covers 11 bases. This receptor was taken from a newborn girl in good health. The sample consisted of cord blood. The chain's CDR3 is CASSHVVTTSGNYEQYF. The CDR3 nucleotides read TGTGCCAGCAGCCACGTAGTCACGACTAGCGGGAACTACGAGCAGTACTTC.